The rows below give T cell receptor beta chains drawn from one sample of a study of cytomegalovirus exposure and HLA in healthy donors. TCRdb's table, derived via immunoSEQ multiplex PCR, lists solely in-frame clones and lacks some. The profile shows 200,000 to 250,000 clones, 65% to 80% of them singletons. Sequencing used PBMCs. These receptors all come from a girl aged 2 to 9 in good health and CMV-seronegative. Each CDR3 is given with its conserved first and last residue. Each record gives: J gene, V gene, CDR3 protein.

J gene: TRBJ1-1
V gene: TRBV4-1
CDR3 protein: CASKPLGGGANTEAFF

J gene: TRBJ1-1
V gene: TRBV27
CDR3 protein: CASSLRRQNTEAFF

J gene: TRBJ1-1
V gene: TRBV6-1
CDR3 protein: CASSERSKVNTEAFF

J gene: TRBJ2-7
V gene: TRBV6-1
CDR3 protein: CASSPRPQGGEQYF

J gene: TRBJ1-4
V gene: TRBV4-1
CDR3 protein: CASSPQWVRGTNEKLFF

J gene: TRBJ2-3
V gene: TRBV10-1
CDR3 protein: CASSVTSRADTQYF

J gene: TRBJ2-7
V gene: TRBV6-5
CDR3 protein: CASSRERQGNYEQYF

J gene: TRBJ2-7
V gene: TRBV30
CDR3 protein: CAWSVSRGLSEQYF

J gene: -
V gene: TRBV9
CDR3 protein: CASSVNSGAPYEQYF

J gene: TRBJ2-7
V gene: TRBV14
CDR3 protein: CASSQGTSAYYEQYF

J gene: TRBJ2-5
V gene: TRBV5-1
CDR3 protein: CASSYAIAGGQETQYF

J gene: TRBJ1-1
V gene: TRBV10-3
CDR3 protein: CAISTRQGITEAFF

J gene: TRBJ1-1
V gene: TRBV18
CDR3 protein: CASSPQFGGQTEAFF

J gene: TRBJ1-1
V gene: TRBV12-5
CDR3 protein: CASGLVTVTEAFF

J gene: TRBJ2-7
V gene: TRBV5-1
CDR3 protein: CASRSRKSGQGGEQYF

J gene: TRBJ1-6
V gene: TRBV5-5
CDR3 protein: CASSLAQGYNSPLHF

J gene: TRBJ1-5
V gene: TRBV27
CDR3 protein: CASSSGQTYQPQHF

J gene: TRBJ2-1
V gene: TRBV15
CDR3 protein: CATSRGPGGSGGRYNEQFF

J gene: TRBJ2-5
V gene: TRBV4-1
CDR3 protein: CASSQVVQETQYF

J gene: TRBJ1-2
V gene: TRBV5-5
CDR3 protein: CASSGGQGAPGYTF

J gene: TRBJ2-3
V gene: TRBV27
CDR3 protein: CASSSLTASTDTQYF

J gene: -
V gene: TRBV5-1
CDR3 protein: CASSQGHYEQYF